The 27 T cell receptor beta chains in this list originate from one sample, sequenced in a study of cytomegalovirus exposure and HLA in healthy donors. TCRdb's table, derived via immunoSEQ multiplex PCR, lists solely in-frame clones and lacks some. The data contain some 48,000 clones, 94% of them singletons. Sequenced material: PBMCs. Source of these receptors: a young woman in good health and CMV-seropositive.

V is TRBV6-9 and J is TRBJ1-6; no clear D. CDR3 length equals 12 residues. CDR1 is MNHGY, CDR2 SVAAGI, per germline. Trimming removed 10 bases from V and 10 bases from J, with 14 bases in between. CDR3 bases: TGTGCCACGTCCAGGTCCAAATCACCCCTCCACTTT. This gives the protein CATSRSKSPLHF.

This sequence joins TRBV28 and TRBJ1-3; no firm D call. V lost 6 bases and J lost 2, with 11 bases in between. The CDR3 runs 14 residues. Germline V gene data show CDR1 as MDHEN and CDR2 as SYDVKM. CDR3 region: CASSANYAGNTIYF. CDR3 nucleotide sequence: TGTGCCAGCAGCGCTAATTATGCTGGAAACACCATATATTTT.

V gene TRBV9 combines with J gene TRBJ2-7; possible D gene TRBD2, 5 bases. The ends were cut back, 2 bases at V and 2 bases at J, with 11 bases in the middle. Looked up from germline, CDR1 is SGDLS and CDR2 is YYNGEE. The CDR3 totals 14 residues. This CDR3 is CASSVNSGPYEQYF. In DNA, the CDR3 is TGTGCCAGCAGCGTTAACAGCGGCCCCTACGAGCAGTACTTC.

The chain employs TRBV28 and TRBJ2-5, with 9 bases lining up with TRBD2. Germline CDR1 reads MDHEN; CDR2 reads SYDVKM. CDR3 length: 15 amino acids. J gave up 5 bases and V 2 bases, and 6 bases lay outside the gene matches. The CDR3 sequence: CASSLLAGGLETQYF. In DNA, the CDR3 is TGTGCCAGCAGTTTACTGGCGGGAGGGCTTGAGACCCAGTACTTC.

The chain carries TRBV5-5 and TRBJ2-3; TRBD1 might be the D (5 bases). The CDR3 totals 15 residues. The V gene's germline CDR1 is SGHKS and CDR2 YYEKEE (reference sequence). V gave up 0 bases and J gave up 4 bases, with 12 bases separating them. CDR3 in DNA: TGTGCCAGCAGCTTGGCATATGTCAGGGCAGATACGCAGTATTTT. It specifies CASSLAYVRADTQYF.

This chain uses TRBV30 with TRBJ2-7, with a possible D match to TRBD1 (6 bases). V was shortened by 0 bases and J by 0 bases, with 9 bases between the two germline ends. Germline CDR1 reads GTSNPN; CDR2 reads SVGIG (reference sequence). The CDR3 consists of 14 residues. The CDR3 sequence is CAWSVRQASYEQYF. The CDR3 DNA sequence: TGTGCCTGGAGTGTCCGACAGGCCTCCTACGAGCAGTACTTC.

The chain employs TRBV18 and TRBJ2-1, with 12 nucleotides matching TRBD2. J gave up 2 bases and V 6 bases, and 5 bases lay outside the gene matches. CDR1 and CDR2 (germline): KGHSH, LQKENI. The CDR3 contains 16 residues. The CDR3 loop reads CASSLTSGRTYNEQFF. Here the CDR3 DNA reads TGTGCCAGCTCGCTTACTAGCGGGAGGACCTACAATGAGCAGTTCTTC.

The chain couples TRBV16 to TRBJ1-1; the match to TRBD1 covers 7 bases. J was trimmed by 11 bases and V by 0 bases; bases with no gene match: 6. CDR1 is KGHSY and CDR2 is FQNENV in the germline V gene. The CDR3 runs to 13 residues. The CDR3: CASSQSGQGDAFF. The CDR3 DNA sequence: TGTGCCAGCAGCCAATCTGGGCAGGGGGACGCTTTCTTT.

V is TRBV23-1 and J is TRBJ2-1; the D is unclear. TRBV23-1 is filed as an ORF, its function uncertain. This CDR3 contains 13 residues. The V gene lost 11 bases and the J gene lost 8 bases, with 19 bases spanning the gap. The CDR3 loop reads CAPIRGNRDEQFF. Written as DNA, the CDR3 is TGCGCCCCCATCCGAGGAAATCGCGATGAGCAGTTCTTC.

The chain recombines TRBV15 with TRBJ1-2; possibly TRBD1 for D (6 bases). Germline assignment: CDR1 LNHNV and CDR2 YYDKDF (reference sequence). Trimming left V 0 bases short and J 4 bases short, with 12 bases between. The CDR3 sequence is 15 residues long. The CDR3 reads CATSREQGPAYGYTF. The CDR3 DNA sequence: TGTGCCACCAGCAGAGAGCAGGGGCCCGCCTATGGCTACACCTTC.

The V and J genes are TRBV11-2 and TRBJ2-7; 10 bases map to TRBD2. The J segment lost 2 bases and the V segment lost 5 bases, leaving 6 bases of the junction unmatched. The V gene's germline CDR1 is SGHAT and CDR2 FQNNGV. The CDR3 covers 15 residues. CDR3 sequence reads: CASSQGLAETYEQYF. The CDR3 DNA sequence: TGTGCCAGCAGCCAAGGACTAGCGGAAACCTACGAGCAGTACTTC.

The chain carries TRBV2 and TRBJ2-3; TRBD2 matches 14 bases. The CDR3 runs to 18 residues. In germline, CDR1 is SNHLY, CDR2 FYNNEI. After removal of 2 bases from V and 4 bases from J, the junction contained 8 bases not matched to a gene. The DNA for the CDR3 is TGTGCCAGCAGTGAAAGGGGACTAGCGGGAGTAATTCCAGATACGCAGTATTTT. This translates into CASSERGLAGVIPDTQYF.

The rearrangement uses TRBV27 and TRBJ1-2; D is perhaps TRBD1 (5 bases). CDR1 and CDR2 from the germline V gene are MNHEY and SMNVEV (reference sequence). There are 12 residues in the CDR3. Trimming removed 4 bases at V and 8 bases at J, with 11 bases between. The CDR3 DNA follows: TGTGCCAGCAGTTCCGGGGGGGAGGGCTACACCTTC. It translates to CASSSGGEGYTF.

This rearrangement joins TRBV19 to TRBJ1-5; 9 bases agree with TRBD1. The trim removed 3 bases at V and 5 bases at J, leaving 5 bases unmatched. CDR1 is LNHDA and CDR2 is SQIVND in the germline V gene (reference sequence). This CDR3 comprises 15 residues. CDR3 coding DNA: TGTGCCAGTAGTATGGACAGGGGAGGTTATCAGCCCCAGCATTTT. Protein product: CASSMDRGGYQPQHF.

The chain couples TRBV18 to TRBJ2-1; 11 nucleotides match TRBD2. V was clipped by 4 bases and J by 0 bases; unmatched bases: 5. CDR1 is KGHSH, CDR2 LQKENI, per germline. The CDR3 loop spans 17 amino acids. The CDR3 is CASSLATSGSSYNEQFF. The DNA of the CDR3 is TGTGCCAGCTCACTAGCTACTAGCGGGAGCTCCTACAATGAGCAGTTCTTC.

The genes are TRBV5-1 and TRBJ2-2; possible D gene TRBD1, 5 bases. Trimming cost V 0 bases and J 0 bases, with 15 bases left between them. This CDR3 spans 18 amino acids. Germline V gene data show CDR1 as SGHRS and CDR2 as YFSETQ. The CDR3 spells CASSLDRTSFANTGELFF. DNA for the CDR3: TGCGCCAGCAGCTTGGATCGGACATCGTTCGCGAACACCGGGGAGCTGTTTTTT. Filled out from reference TRBV5-1 and TRBJ2-2, the complete variable domain reads KAGVTQTPRYLIKTRGQQVTLSCSPISGHRSVSWYQQTPGQGLQFLFEYFSETQRNKGNFPGRFSGRQFSNSRSEMNVSTLELGDSALYLCASSLDRTSFANTGELFFGEGSRLTVL.

This clone was counted a single time. V usage is TRBV7-6 and J usage is TRBJ2-5; 9 bases match TRBD1. The CDR3 runs to 15 residues. Germline V gene sequence: CDR1 SGHVS, CDR2 FNYEAQ. V was pared by 5 bases and J by 5 bases, with 9 bases of the junction left unmatched. The CDR3 reads CASSPRDRVWETQYF. The CDR3 DNA is TGTGCCAGCAGCCCAAGGGACAGGGTGTGGGAGACCCAGTACTTC. Filled out from reference TRBV7-6 and TRBJ2-5, the complete variable domain reads GAGVSQSPRYKVTKRGQDVALRCDPISGHVSLYWYRQALGQGPEFLTYFNYEAQQDKSGLPNDRFSAERPEGSISTLTIQRTEQRDSAMYRCASSPRDRVWETQYFGPGTRLLVL.

The genes are TRBV4-2 and TRBJ2-2, with D possibly TRBD2 on 5 matching bases. CDR3 length equals 15 residues. Trimming took 7 bases from V and 5 from J, leaving 17 bases between them. CDR1 is LGHNA and CDR2 is YNFKEQ in the germline V gene. CDR3: CASKLDPGLTGELFF. CDR3 bases: TGTGCCAGCAAGCTTGATCCGGGATTAACCGGGGAGCTGTTTTTT.

The chain joins TRBV7-3 to TRBJ2-1, with 11 positions matching TRBD2. V dropped 5 bases and J dropped 8; count of bases not matched to a gene: 8. CDR3 length: 15 residues. The V gene's germline CDR1 is SGHTA and CDR2 FQGTGA. CDR3 sequence reads: CASSPPGLAVDEQFF. Written as DNA, the CDR3 is TGTGCCAGCAGCCCACCGGGACTAGCGGTCGATGAGCAGTTCTTC. Drawing the rest from reference TRBV7-3 and TRBJ2-1, the complete variable domain is GAGVSQTPSNKVTEKGKYVELRCDPISGHTALYWYRQSLGQGPEFLIYFQGTGAADDSGLPNDRFFAVRPEGSVSTLKIQRTERGDSAVYLCASSPPGLAVDEQFFGPGTRLTVL.

The V and J genes are TRBV30 and TRBJ1-1, with D tentatively TRBD1 (5 bases). This CDR3 region has 13 residues. Trimming took 0 bases from V and 6 from J, leaving 11 bases between them. Per germline, CDR1 GTSNPN and CDR2 SVGIG (reference sequence). The CDR3 bases are TGTGCCTGGAGTGTAACAGGAACCGCTGAAGCTTTCTTT. It encodes CAWSVTGTAEAFF.

The V and J genes are TRBV10-2 and TRBJ2-7; possibly TRBD2 for D (5 bases). The CDR3 extends over 14 amino acids. The V end was cut by 7 bases, the J end by 7 bases, with 20 bases between. Germline CDR1 reads WSHSY; CDR2 reads SAAADI. The CDR3: CASKGWRASTEQYF. The CDR3 nucleotides read TGCGCCAGCAAAGGCTGGCGGGCATCTACTGAGCAGTACTTC.

This clone has only one observation. The chain uses TRBV10-3 and TRBJ2-7; 12 positions match TRBD2. From germline, CDR1 is ENHRY and CDR2 SYGVKD. CDR3 size: 13 residues. Trimming at V came to 6 bases and at J to 3 bases, leaving 0 bases not matched to a gene. The chain's CDR3 is CAIRTSGSYEQYF. In DNA, the CDR3 is TGTGCCATCAGGACTAGCGGGAGCTACGAGCAGTACTTC.

This chain joins TRBV5-4 and TRBJ2-1; TRBD1 aligns across 7 bases. V gave up 2 bases and J gave up 4 bases; unmatched junction bases: 6. This CDR3 has 15 residues. Germline loops: CDR1 SGHNT, CDR2 YYREEE (reference sequence). Here the CDR3 reads CASSFPGQPYNEQFF. The CDR3 region has the DNA TGTGCCAGCAGCTTCCCGGGACAGCCATACAATGAGCAGTTCTTC.

The chain combines TRBV5-6 with TRBJ1-2; 8 positions agree with TRBD1. Trimming cost V 4 bases and J 3 bases; bases outside gene matches: 5. There are 14 residues in the CDR3. Germline loops: CDR1 SGHDT, CDR2 YYEEEE. The CDR3 DNA is TGTGCCAGCAGCGCCACGGACAGGGACTATGGCTACACCTTC. Its protein is CASSATDRDYGYTF. Full variable domain (missing parts from reference TRBV5-6 and TRBJ1-2): DAGVTQSPTHLIKTRGQQVTLRCSPKSGHDTVSWYQQALGQGPQFIFQYYEEEERQRGNFPDRFSGHQFPNYSSELNVNALLLGDSALYLCASSATDRDYGYTFGSGTRLTVV.

A word on this clone: At one boundary the junction diverges from the germline segment, which might be a read error. V is TRBV7-7 and J is TRBJ2-3, with 7 bases that match TRBD2. The CDR3 loop spans 16 amino acids. CDR1 is SSHAT and CDR2 is FNYEAQ in the germline V gene (reference sequence). The CDR3: CASSLGPSGRTDTQYF. In DNA form, the CDR3 reads TGTGCTAGCAGCTTAGGGCCTAGCGGACGCACAGATACGCAGTATTTT. Complete variable domain (other parts from reference TRBV7-7 and TRBJ2-3): GAGVSQSPRYKVTKRGQDVTLRCDPISSHATLYWYQQALGQGPEFLTYFNYEAQPDKSGLPSDRFSAERPEGSISTLTIQRTEQRDSAMYRCASSLGPSGRTDTQYFGPGTRLTVL.

This clone has only one observation. This chain joins TRBV9 and TRBJ2-1; TRBD2 might be the D (6 bases). Trimming removed 0 bases at V and 0 bases at J, with 7 bases between. CDR3 length: 15 residues. Germline V gene sequence: CDR1 SGDLS, CDR2 YYNGEE. Here the CDR3 DNA reads TGTGCCAGCAGCGTAGTCGGGAGCTCCTACAATGAGCAGTTCTTC. It encodes CASSVVGSSYNEQFF.

This clone was seen a single time. This chain uses TRBV30 with TRBJ2-4; D is ambiguous. CDR3 size: 14 residues. In germline, CDR1 is GTSNPN, CDR2 SVGIG (reference sequence). Between the trimmed V and J ends, which lost 2 bases and 2 bases, there was a span of 10 bases. The CDR3 sequence is CAWSWVAPKNIQYF. CDR3 nucleotides: TGTGCCTGGAGTTGGGTAGCACCCAAAAACATTCAGTACTTC.